The TCR beta chain under discussion was sequenced for a study of blood T cell repertoires in COVID-19. For the study at large: The cDNA or gDNA used as material had been derived from T cells, B-cell-depleted T cells, or PBMCs.

Germline values: CDR1 MNHNS, CDR2 SASEGT. The CDR3 has 15 amino acids. The V segment lost 3 bases and the J segment 4 bases; nucleotides outside the gene matches: 8. Study processing details: Reference gene primers were amplified, and this amplification served to estimate nucleated cell counts. The data were produced by immunoSEQ multiplex PCR, yet TCRdb's version contains in-frame clones alone and is incomplete. That table supplies the V and J calls and clone size; D and trimming were determined from the DNA. The sample lists about 190,000 clones; 75% to 95% were seen once. The receptor's source is a man aged 45-65 years with acute or convalescent COVID-19. The sequencing sample was made of peripheral blood. The rearrangement joins TRBV6-1 to TRBJ1-2, with TRBD1 matching over 7 bases. The CDR3 loop is CASSDRDSRIYGYTF. CDR3 DNA: TGTGCCAGCAGTGACCGGGACAGCAGAATCTATGGCTACACCTTC.